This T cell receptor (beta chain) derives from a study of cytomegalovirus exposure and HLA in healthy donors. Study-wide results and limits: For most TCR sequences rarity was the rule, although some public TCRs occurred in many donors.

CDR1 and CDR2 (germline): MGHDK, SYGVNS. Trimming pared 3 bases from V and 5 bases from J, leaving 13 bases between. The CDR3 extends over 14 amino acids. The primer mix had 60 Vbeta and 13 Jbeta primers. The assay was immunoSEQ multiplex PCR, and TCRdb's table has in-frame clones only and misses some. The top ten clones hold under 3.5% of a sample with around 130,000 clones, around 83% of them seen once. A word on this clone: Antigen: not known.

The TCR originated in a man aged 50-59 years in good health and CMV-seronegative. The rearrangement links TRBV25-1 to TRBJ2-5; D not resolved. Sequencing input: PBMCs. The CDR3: CASSEFSPLETQYF. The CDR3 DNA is TGTGCCAGCAGTGAGTTCTCCCCCCTGGAGACCCAGTACTTC.